One sample yielded the 14 T cell receptor beta chains listed below, sequenced in a study of molecular identifiers for immune sequencing clone quantification. TCRdb reprocessed the PCR reads via MiXCR and lists one record per CDR3 protein. The repertoire has approximately 500,000 distinct CDR3 sequences, about 20% of them found once; the top ten carry about 0.78%. Sequenced material: naive CD8+ T cells from blood, with Jurkat cell RNA spiked in. Subset denoted: FACS-sorted CD8+CD4-CCR7+CD45RA+ naive T cells. The receptors stem from a human donor in good health. Some libraries in this study had Jurkat cell RNA spiked in.

On this clonotype: Compared with germline, one end of the junction differs, possibly owing to a read error. V is TRBV19 and J is TRBJ2-7; TRBD1 matches at 10 bases. The germline gives CDR1 LNHDA, CDR2 SQIVND (reference sequence). CDR3 length: 14 amino acids. In DNA, the CDR3 is TGTGTCAGTAGTTGGGGGACAGGGGCCTACGAGCAGTACTTC. Translated: CVSSWGTGAYEQYF.

The rearrangement links TRBV9 to TRBJ2-5, with 8 bases that match TRBD2. The CDR3 is made up of 15 amino acids. V was pared by 0 bases and J by 1 base, with 2 bases of the junction left unmatched. CDR1 and CDR2 from the germline V gene are SGDLS and YYNGEE. The CDR3 loop reads CASSVGGGTQETQYF. The CDR3 DNA follows: TGTGCCAGCAGCGTAGGCGGGGGGACCCAAGAGACCCAGTACTTC. The variable domain in full, completed from reference TRBV9 and TRBJ2-5, reads DSGVTQTPKHLITATGQRVTLRCSPRSGDLSVYWYQQSLDQGLQFLIQYYNGEERAKGNILERFSAQQFPDLHSELNLSSLELGDSALYFCASSVGGGTQETQYFGPGTRLLVL.

The chain employs TRBV1 and TRBJ1-1. TRBV1 is marked as a pseudogene. The CDR3 totals 13 residues. CDR3 sequence (DNA): TGCACCAGCAGCCAAGACGAGAACACTGAAGCTTTCTTT. Its protein product is CTSSQDENTEAFF.

The chain has TRBV7-9 and TRBJ2-7; D possibly corresponds to TRBD1 (7 bases). The CDR3 is 16 amino acids. The germline gives CDR1 SEHNR, CDR2 FQNEAQ (reference sequence). V lost 4 bases and J 2 bases, leaving 18 bases between the germline ends. For the CDR3, the DNA is TGTGCCAGCAGCTCCCCGGCGGGACAGACAACCTACGAGCAGTACTTC. The encoded protein is CASSSPAGQTTYEQYF.

A few counts support this clonotype. The rearrangement uses TRBV27 and TRBJ2-2; D is unclear. V lost 4 bases, J lost 0 bases, and 6 bases lay in between. This CDR3 is built from 14 residues. Germline CDR1 is MNHEY and CDR2 is SMNVEV (reference sequence). The CDR3 DNA reads as TGTGCCAGCAGTTGGCGGCCGAACACCGGGGAGCTGTTTTTT. This translates into CASSWRPNTGELFF.

Only a few counts were recorded for this clonotype. The rearrangement joins TRBV6-2 or TRBV6-3 to TRBJ2-1; tentative D call: TRBD1 (5 bases). The CDR3 runs 16 residues. The V gene's germline CDR1 is MNHEY and CDR2 SVGEGT. V lost 5 bases, J lost 0 bases, and 14 bases lay in between. This CDR3 reads CASSGPMGPSYNEQFF. The CDR3, as DNA: TGTGCCAGCAGTGGGCCCATGGGGCCCTCCTACAATGAGCAGTTCTTC.

This chain joins TRBV7-9 and TRBJ2-5; D is possibly TRBD1 (5 bases). Per the germline V gene, CDR1 is SEHNR and CDR2 is FQNEAQ (reference sequence). Trimming shortened V by 0 bases and J by 8 bases, and 13 bases separated the two germline ends. The CDR3 length is 14 residues. CDR3 sequence reads: CASSLAWGQGTQYF. The CDR3 nucleotides are TGTGCCAGCAGCTTAGCGTGGGGTCAGGGCACCCAGTACTTC.

This chain uses TRBV10-3 with TRBJ2-1; possible D gene TRBD2, 6 bases. CDR3 length: 15 amino acids. Germline loops: CDR1 ENHRY, CDR2 SYGVKD. Trimming removed 3 bases at V and 6 bases at J, with 15 bases between. CDR3 region: CAISDNRIAANEQFF. The CDR3 DNA follows: TGTGCCATCAGTGATAACAGGATAGCGGCCAATGAGCAGTTCTTC.

The chain couples TRBV5-6 to TRBJ1-2; D call uncertain. The CDR3 sequence is 13 residues long. Germline V CDR1 and CDR2: SGHDT, YYEEEE. V was cut by 4 bases and J by 9 bases, with 16 bases left in between. This chain's CDR3 is CASSPGGVESYTF. The DNA of the CDR3 is TGTGCCAGCAGCCCGGGAGGCGTCGAGAGCTACACCTTC.

This clonotype was recorded at least ten times. V is TRBV5-8 and J is TRBJ1-1; 10 positions agree with TRBD1. CDR3 size: 13 residues. Germline V gives CDR1 SGHTS, CDR2 YDEGEE. V gave up 5 bases and J gave up 4 bases; unmatched junction bases: 2. CDR3 nucleotide sequence: TGTGCCAGCAGGTGGACAGGGGGCACTGAAGCTTTCTTT. It yields the protein CASRWTGGTEAFF.

The chain employs TRBV7-9 and TRBJ2-1; TRBD1 is a possible D gene (6 bases). This CDR3 comprises 14 residues. Between the trimmed V and J ends, which lost 5 bases and 3 bases, there was a span of 11 bases. The germline gives CDR1 SEHNR, CDR2 FQNEAQ (reference sequence). DNA for the CDR3: TGTGCCAGCAGCCAACCAGGGGTCTACAATGAGCAGTTCTTC. Translation gives CASSQPGVYNEQFF. Filled out from reference TRBV7-9 and TRBJ2-1, the complete variable domain reads DTGVSQNPRHKITKRGQNVTFRCDPISEHNRLYWYRQTLGQGPEFLTYFQNEAQLEKSRLLSDRFSAERPKGSFSTLEIQRTEQGDSAMYLCASSQPGVYNEQFFGPGTRLTVL.

As for this clonotype: A much larger clonotype is one base distant, so this may be a read error. This sequence joins TRBV29-1 and TRBJ2-7; D gene unclear. V lost 2 bases and J 0 bases, leaving 11 bases between the germline ends. There are 14 residues in the CDR3. The germline CDR1 and CDR2 sequences are SQVTM and ANQGSEA. The chain's CDR3 is CSVELPAPSYEQYF. The DNA of the CDR3 is TGCAGCGTTGAATTACCTGCACCCTCCTACGAGCAGTACTTC.

V gene TRBV5-1 combines with J gene TRBJ2-2; perhaps TRBD1 as D (5 bases). The ends were cut back, 4 bases at V and 6 bases at J, with 19 bases in the middle. There are 16 residues in the CDR3. CDR1 and CDR2 from the germline V gene are SGHRS and YFSETQ. In DNA, the CDR3 is TGCGCCAGCAGCGTCGACAGTCCTCGTTATGCCGGGGAGCTGTTTTTT. Its protein product is CASSVDSPRYAGELFF.

The chain uses TRBV6-2 or TRBV6-3 and TRBJ1-1, with a possible D match to TRBD1 (6 bases). The CDR3 has 13 residues. V shed 2 bases and J shed 6 bases, with 10 bases lying between them. Germline CDR1 reads MNHEY; CDR2 reads SVGEGT. The CDR3 DNA sequence: TGTGCCAGCAGTTACGAACAGGGCTCTGAAGCTTTCTTT. Translation: CASSYEQGSEAFF.